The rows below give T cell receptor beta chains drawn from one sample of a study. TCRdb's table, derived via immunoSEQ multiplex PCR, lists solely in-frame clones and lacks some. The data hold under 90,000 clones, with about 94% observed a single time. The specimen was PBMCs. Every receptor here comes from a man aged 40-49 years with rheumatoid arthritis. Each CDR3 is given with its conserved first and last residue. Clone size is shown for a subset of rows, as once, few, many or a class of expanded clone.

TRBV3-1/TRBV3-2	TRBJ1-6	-	CASSLSRGGSPLHF
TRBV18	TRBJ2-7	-	CASSPGLASVSYEQYF
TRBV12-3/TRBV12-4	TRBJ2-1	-	CASNHGGGGEQFF
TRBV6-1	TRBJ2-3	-	CASSASILAGEHTDTQYF
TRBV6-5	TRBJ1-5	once	CASRSIELGNQPQHF
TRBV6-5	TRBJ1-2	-	CASSSLDGPYGYTF
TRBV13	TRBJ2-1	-	CASSSLTGYSYNEQFF
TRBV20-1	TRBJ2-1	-	CSASRQDGGLYNEQFF
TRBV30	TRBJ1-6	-	CAWSFDSSYNSPLHF
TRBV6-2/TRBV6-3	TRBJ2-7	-	CASSTGTSLYEQYF
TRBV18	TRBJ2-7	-	CASSPPGRPYEQYF
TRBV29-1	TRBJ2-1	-	CSVLPLLTSAYNEQFF
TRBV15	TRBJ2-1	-	CATSRAVAGYNEQFF
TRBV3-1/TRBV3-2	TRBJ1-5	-	CASSQAGFQPQHF
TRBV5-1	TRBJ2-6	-	CASSFGTLGYKPGSGANVLTF
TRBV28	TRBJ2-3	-	CASSLWGLAGASTDTQYF
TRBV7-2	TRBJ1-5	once	CASSQRRTNNQPQHF
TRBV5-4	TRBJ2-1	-	CATRLGSSYNEQFF
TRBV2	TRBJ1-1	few	CASSAKTATEAFF
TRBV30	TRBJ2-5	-	CAWSVSAGAGETQYF
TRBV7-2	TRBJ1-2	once	CASSLSGQRQKGGYTF
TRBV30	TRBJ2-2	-	CAWSFRGGSGELFF
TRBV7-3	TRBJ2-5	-	CASSPARGGQETQYF
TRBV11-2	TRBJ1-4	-	CASSPAGATNEKLFF
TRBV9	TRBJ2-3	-	CASSVVEGPDTQYF
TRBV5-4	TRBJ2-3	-	CASSLRGAPADTQYF
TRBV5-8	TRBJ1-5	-	CASNPGIRGQPQHF
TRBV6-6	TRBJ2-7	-	CASSSTGRRGEQYF
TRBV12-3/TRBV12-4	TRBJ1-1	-	CASQRGANTEAFF
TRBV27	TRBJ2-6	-	CASSPTTTSGRTLGANVLTF
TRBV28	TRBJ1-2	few	CASTPGNYGYTF
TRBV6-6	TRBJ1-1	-	CASRTGTGDTEAFF
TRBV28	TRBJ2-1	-	CASSQGKRDEQFF
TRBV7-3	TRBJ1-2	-	CASSQGTNGYTF
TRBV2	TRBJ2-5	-	CASSALGQPQETQYF
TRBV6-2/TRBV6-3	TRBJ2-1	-	CASSSAYNEQFF
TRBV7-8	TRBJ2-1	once	CASSLGSGRPGYNEQFF
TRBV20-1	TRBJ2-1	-	CSASSGARVDEQFF
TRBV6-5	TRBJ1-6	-	CASVGEGANSPLHF
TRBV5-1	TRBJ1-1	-	CASTPGPGSSGTEAFF
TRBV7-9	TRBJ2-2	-	CASSPPRGQLTGELFF
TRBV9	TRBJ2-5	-	CASSVGGQAALQETQYF
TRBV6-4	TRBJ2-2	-	CASSARGTGELFF
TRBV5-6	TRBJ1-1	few	CASSLTFGGQTEAFF
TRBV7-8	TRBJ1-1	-	CASSYRGGTEAFF
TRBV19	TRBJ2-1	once	CASSIWGSRNEQFF
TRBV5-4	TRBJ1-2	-	CASRNLDGYTF
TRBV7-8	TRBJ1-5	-	CASSPDGNQPQHF
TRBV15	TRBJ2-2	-	CATSKPGQATGELFF
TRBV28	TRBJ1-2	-	CASTPGGDGYTF
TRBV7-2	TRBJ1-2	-	CASSLLGQGFYGYTF
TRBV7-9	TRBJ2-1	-	CASSFRVQFFNEQFF
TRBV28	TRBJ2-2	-	CASSFTGGTGELFF
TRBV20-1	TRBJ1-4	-	CSASGTGPTNEKLFF
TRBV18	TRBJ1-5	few	CASSYQGEAQPQHF